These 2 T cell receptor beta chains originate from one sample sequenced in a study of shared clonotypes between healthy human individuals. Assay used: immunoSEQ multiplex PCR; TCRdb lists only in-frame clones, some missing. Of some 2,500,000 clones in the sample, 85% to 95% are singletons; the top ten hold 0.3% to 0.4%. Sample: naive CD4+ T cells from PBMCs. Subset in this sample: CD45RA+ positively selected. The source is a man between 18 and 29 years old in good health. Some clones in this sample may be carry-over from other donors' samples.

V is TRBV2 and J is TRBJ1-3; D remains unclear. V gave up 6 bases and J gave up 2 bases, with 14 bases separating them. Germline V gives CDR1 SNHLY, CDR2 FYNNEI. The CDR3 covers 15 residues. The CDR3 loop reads CASRSGRSAGNTIYF. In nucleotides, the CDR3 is TGTGCCAGCAGGTCGGGGAGGAGCGCTGGAAACACCATATATTTT.

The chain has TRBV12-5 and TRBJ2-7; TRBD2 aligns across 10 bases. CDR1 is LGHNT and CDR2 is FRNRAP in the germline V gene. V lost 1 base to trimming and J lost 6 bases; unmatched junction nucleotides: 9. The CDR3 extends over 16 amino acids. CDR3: CASGLGTSGPPIEQYF. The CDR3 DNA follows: TGTGCTAGTGGTTTGGGGACTAGCGGCCCGCCGATCGAGCAGTACTTC.